These 14 T cell receptor beta chains were sequenced from one sample in a study of cytomegalovirus exposure and HLA in healthy donors. 13 Jbeta primers and 60 Vbeta primers were used for the PCR. Sequenced by immunoSEQ multiplex PCR; TCRdb stores in-frame clones only, minus some. The data contain roughly 150,000 clones, under 90% of them singletons. The specimen sequenced was PBMCs. The receptors stem from a boy aged 2-9 years in good health and CMV-seronegative.

The chain is built from TRBV19 and TRBJ2-3, with 8 bases matching TRBD2. V lost 2 bases and J lost 0; bases outside the gene matches: 1. Germline CDR1 is LNHDA and CDR2 is SQIVND (reference sequence). The CDR3 has 15 amino acids. The CDR3 DNA reads as TGTGCCAGTAGTATACCTAGCGGGAGCACAGATACGCAGTATTTT. Amino acids: CASSIPSGSTDTQYF.

With regard to this clone: The identical CDR3 is also encoded by other nucleotide sequences in the sample. The V call is TRBV4-3, the J call TRBJ2-6, with no clear D. Per the germline V gene, CDR1 is LGHNA and CDR2 is YSLEER. Trimming stripped 1 base from V and 0 bases from J, with 7 bases between. This CDR3 region has 16 residues. This CDR3 reads CASSQGRSSGANVLTF. CDR3 DNA sequence: TGCGCCAGCAGCCAAGGACGGAGCTCTGGGGCCAACGTCCTGACTTTC.

The chain links TRBV28 to TRBJ2-1; D may be TRBD2 (6 bases). The germline V and J ends were trimmed by 6 bases and 2 bases, with 14 bases remaining between them. The CDR3 has 15 residues. CDR1 is MDHEN and CDR2 is SYDVKM in the germline V gene. The CDR3 loop reads CASREGPGAYNEQFF. The DNA for the CDR3 is TGTGCCAGCAGAGAGGGGCCGGGAGCCTACAATGAGCAGTTCTTC.

The J gene is TRBJ1-2, the V gene TRBV5-1; TRBD1 agrees at 8 bases. The V and J ends lost 1 base and 4 bases, in that order; junction bases with no gene match: 3. CDR3 length: 14 residues. Germline lookup yields CDR1 SGHRS and CDR2 YFSETQ. The CDR3 sequence: CASSLQGATYGYTF. As DNA, the CDR3 is TGCGCCAGCAGCTTGCAGGGGGCGACCTATGGCTACACCTTC.

This clone was observed a handful of times. The CDR3 sequence: CASRPSEVHEQYF. DNA for the CDR3: TGTGCCAGCAGACCGAGCGAGGTCCACGAGCAGTACTTC. The gene calls are TRBV28 and TRBJ2-7; D is undetermined. The CDR3 consists of 13 residues. CDR1 is MDHEN, CDR2 SYDVKM, per germline. Trimming stripped 6 bases from V and 5 bases from J, with 14 bases between.

The chain combines TRBV6-5 with TRBJ1-2; D is perhaps TRBD1 (5 bases). The germline gives CDR1 MNHEY, CDR2 SVGAGI. Trimming removed 6 bases at V and 6 bases at J, with 17 bases between. This CDR3 is 14 amino acids long. CDR3 sequence reads: CASRPPSGLHGYTF. For the CDR3, the DNA is TGTGCCAGCAGGCCCCCGTCAGGGTTACATGGCTACACCTTC.

The V and J genes are TRBV2 and TRBJ1-5; TRBD1 aligns across 10 bases. Trimming removed 4 bases from V and 6 bases from J; junction bases left unmatched: 3. The germline V gene encodes CDR1 SNHLY and CDR2 FYNNEI. There are 14 residues in the CDR3. The CDR3 region is CASSGQGAAQPQHF. The CDR3, as DNA: TGTGCCAGCAGTGGACAGGGGGCTGCTCAGCCCCAGCATTTT.

The chain joins TRBV5-4 to TRBJ2-7; D gene uncertain. Germline V gives CDR1 SGHNT, CDR2 YYREEE (reference sequence). The length of the CDR3 is 15 residues. The V end lost 0 bases, the J end lost 0 bases, and 10 bases lay between the germline ends. Here the CDR3 DNA reads TGTGCCAGCAGCTTGGGGGCCCTCGGCTCCTACGAGCAGTACTTC. It is translated as CASSLGALGSYEQYF.

This chain uses TRBV11-2 with TRBJ1-1; D gene uncertain. Germline lookup yields CDR1 SGHAT and CDR2 FQNNGV. The CDR3 length is 12 residues. V lost 6 bases and J 10 bases, leaving 15 bases between the germline ends. The CDR3 DNA reads as TGTGCCAGCAGTCCTAGTCAAACCTTAGCTTTCTTT. Amino acids: CASSPSQTLAFF.

In nucleotides, the CDR3 is TGTGCCAGCAGTGACTCGACTAGCGGGGGGGCTTGGCAGTTCTTC. Translating it yields CASSDSTSGGAWQFF. The J gene is TRBJ2-1, the V gene TRBV6-4; 14 nucleotides match TRBD2. The V gene end was trimmed by 0 bases and the J gene end by 12 bases; junction bases not matched to a gene: 4. The CDR3 is made up of 15 amino acids. Germline CDR1 is MRHNA and CDR2 is SNTAGT.

J is TRBJ2-7 and V is TRBV5-5; TRBD1 aligns across 7 bases. V lost 4 bases, J lost 2 bases, and 12 bases stayed unmatched. The germline gives CDR1 SGHKS, CDR2 YYEKEE (reference sequence). The CDR3 consists of 16 residues. The CDR3 loop reads CASSPWETGTAYEQYF. The CDR3, as DNA: TGTGCCAGCAGCCCATGGGAAACCGGGACAGCCTACGAGCAGTACTTC.

The J gene is TRBJ2-7, the V gene TRBV7-2; 10 nucleotides line up with TRBD2. The germline V gene has CDR1 SGHTA and CDR2 FQGNSA. V lost 4 bases to trimming and J lost 2 bases; unmatched junction nucleotides: 8. The CDR3 is 16 residues long. The DNA for the CDR3 is TGTGCCAGCAGCTCCTGGACTAGCGGAAATACCTACGAGCAGTACTTC. Protein: CASSSWTSGNTYEQYF.

The chain links TRBV19 to TRBJ2-7; possibly TRBD1 for D (5 bases). Germline assignment: CDR1 LNHDA and CDR2 SQIVND (reference sequence). The V end was cut by 4 bases, the J end by 6 bases, with 16 bases between. The CDR3 is 14 residues long. The CDR3 DNA reads TGTGCCAGTAGTACTCAGGTAGGGGTCCCCGAGCAGTACTTC. Residues: CASSTQVGVPEQYF.

The rearrangement links TRBV28 to TRBJ2-7, with D perhaps matching TRBD2 (5 bases). The germline gives CDR1 MDHEN, CDR2 SYDVKM. V shed 3 bases and J shed 3 bases, with 12 bases lying between them. This CDR3 has 14 residues. CDR3 bases: TGTGCCAGCAGTTTGTTCGAGGGTATCTACGAGCAGTACTTC. It translates to CASSLFEGIYEQYF.